This entry describes one TCR beta chain. Its cognate antigen is unknown. This record belongs to a study of T-cell reconstitution after alpha-beta-depleted transplantation in children. Study-level findings and limits: T cells produced anew were the main source of T-cell counts and diversity one year after transplant. By about two months after transplant, alpha-beta T cells reportedly arose from several hundred graft clones that had expanded. After transplant, high TCRbeta diversity at day 60 in some patients arose from surviving recipient T cells and thymic progenitors.

The germline gives CDR1 PRHDT, CDR2 FYEKMQ (reference sequence). The CDR3 sequence is 15 residues long. V was pared by 4 bases and J by 0 bases, with 4 bases of the junction left unmatched. TCRbeta library construction was performed incorporating unique molecular identifiers. TCRdb analysed the PCR reads with MiXCR anew, one entry per CDR3 protein. The table shows 200,000 to 300,000 distinct CDR3 sequences, with over 20% occurring only once. The rearrangement joins TRBV13 to TRBJ2-3, with 7 bases lining up with TRBD1. The source is a girl aged 2 to 9 with Fanconi anemia, due to receive a stem cell transplant. Material: PBMCs, obtained before TCRalphabeta/CD19-depleted stem cell transplant. The CDR3 loop reads CASSSTGVSTDTQYF. The CDR3, as DNA: TGTGCCAGCAGCTCTACAGGGGTCAGCACAGATACGCAGTATTTT.